The entry below describes one T cell receptor (beta chain). Treatment indicated: roughly 18 received Ad26.COV2.S at low or high dose, single or two shots; five or six received placebo; per-sample allocation not given. Collection of samples fell on day 63 after the first vaccine or placebo injection. Repertoires were generated with immunoSEQ multiplex PCR, while TCRdb's copy carries only in-frame clones and drops some. The sample has roughly 500,000 clones, roughly 87% seen once. Trimming cost V 2 bases and J 9 bases; bases outside gene matches: 9. Germline CDR1 SGHKS, CDR2 YYEKEE (reference sequence). The CDR3 length is 15 residues. This sample is part of a study of Ad26.COV2.S vaccination and SARS-CoV-2 variants.

This sequence joins TRBV5-5 and TRBJ2-1; 9 nucleotides agree with TRBD1. Sequencing used peripheral blood, obtained in a trial of Ad26.COV2.S vaccine versus placebo. This receptor was identified in a person between 18 and 65 years old who received the Ad26.COV2.S COVID-19 vaccine or a placebo. The CDR3 sequence is CASSFYDRGSGEQFF. In DNA form, the CDR3 reads TGTGCCAGCAGCTTTTATGACAGGGGGTCCGGTGAGCAGTTCTTC.